The 11 T cell receptor beta chains below were found in one sample sequenced in a study of human T cells and chemical hapten exposure. As to time point: pre-sensitization, week 0. Documented treatment: therapeutic diphenylcyclopropenone sensitization with weekly scalp DPC. TCRdb redid the calling of the RACE reads with MiXCR, one entry per CDR3 protein. Altogether around 300,000 distinct CDR3 sequences are present, about 5.4% being singletons, with the ten largest covering over 7%. This specimen consisted of whole blood, obtained in connection with sensitization to the hapten diphenylcyclopropenone (DPC). These receptors came from a woman in her late teens or twenties with alopecia areata. Some clones in this sample may be carry-over from other donors' samples.

This clonotype was seen only a few times. The J gene is TRBJ1-3, the V gene TRBV27; D is possibly TRBD1 (5 bases). The CDR3 is made up of 14 amino acids. The germline V gene has CDR1 MNHEY and CDR2 SMNVEV (reference sequence). Trimming shortened V by 6 bases and J by 0 bases, and 9 bases separated the two germline ends. For the CDR3, the DNA is TGTGCCAGCAGCGGGGCTCCCTCTGGAAACACCATATATTTT. Translated: CASSGAPSGNTIYF.

The chain is built from TRBV5-1 and TRBJ1-6; 9 nucleotides align to TRBD1. This CDR3 region has 17 residues. Per germline, CDR1 SGHRS and CDR2 YFSETQ. Losses at the gene ends were 7 bases for V and 5 bases for J; bases not matched to a gene: 13. CDR3 sequence reads: CASPLPGQGKDNSPLHF. In DNA, the CDR3 is TGCGCCAGCCCTTTGCCGGGACAGGGAAAGGATAATTCACCCCTCCACTTT.

This clonotype was recorded at least ten times. V usage is TRBV7-9 and J usage is TRBJ1-1; the match to TRBD1 covers 9 bases. V trimming: 6 bases; J trimming: 5 bases; junction bases outside the gene matches: 10. The germline V gene has CDR1 SEHNR and CDR2 FQNEAQ (reference sequence). The CDR3 spans 15 residues. The DNA for the CDR3 is TGTGCCAGCAGGGGACAGGGCTCGACACGGACTGAAGCTTTCTTT. It specifies CASRGQGSTRTEAFF.

This clonotype has only a few counts. CDR3 amino acids: CASSRSPGGPQHF. The CDR3 coding sequence is TGTGCCAGCAGCCGTTCACCCGGGGGGCCCCAGCATTTT. The rearrangement uses TRBV12-3 or TRBV12-4 and TRBJ1-5; possibly TRBD1 for D (5 bases). V lost 6 bases to trimming and J lost 9 bases, with 15 bases between them. The CDR3 is 13 residues long.

This clonotype was counted between two and nine times. The chain is built from TRBV20-1 and TRBJ2-7; no clear D. The CDR3 totals 12 residues. Trimming removed 6 bases at V and 4 bases at J, with 13 bases between. The germline gives CDR1 DFQATT, CDR2 SNEGSKA (reference sequence). The DNA for the CDR3 is TGCAGTGCCGTTCCGGCGATATACGAGCAGTACTTC. Protein sequence: CSAVPAIYEQYF.

At least ten counts were recorded for this clonotype. The chain has TRBV4-3 and TRBJ2-7; no clear D. With 0 bases removed from V and 7 bases from J, the gap between germline ends came to 10 bases. Germline V gives CDR1 LGHNA, CDR2 YSLEER. The CDR3 is 13 residues long. The CDR3 loop reads CASSQELSREQYF. Here the CDR3 DNA reads TGCGCCAGCAGCCAAGAACTATCCCGAGAGCAGTACTTC.

This clonotype turned up a few times. CDR3 in amino acids: CASSTGSETQYF. For the CDR3, the DNA is TGTGCCAGCAGTACAGGGTCAGAGACCCAGTACTTC. The chain links TRBV12-3 or TRBV12-4 to TRBJ2-5; D possibly corresponds to TRBD1 (6 bases). The length of the CDR3 is 12 residues. V lost 5 bases and J 4 bases, leaving 8 bases between the germline ends.

This clonotype has at least ten counts. The gene calls are TRBV12-5 and TRBJ2-2; TRBD2 might be the D (5 bases). In germline, CDR1 is LGHNT, CDR2 FRNRAP. This CDR3 spans 12 amino acids. V was clipped by 3 bases and J by 8 bases, with 7 bases between them. In DNA, the CDR3 is TGTGCTAGTGGTTTCTCGGGGGGGGAGCTGTTTTTT. It codes for CASGFSGGELFF.

The chain combines TRBV29-1 with TRBJ1-1; D remains unclear. The CDR3 sequence is 13 residues long. V lost 3 bases, J lost 1 base, and 9 bases lay in between. Looked up from germline, CDR1 is SQVTM and CDR2 is ANQGSEA. CDR3: CSVELAENTEAFF. For the CDR3, the DNA is TGCAGCGTTGAGCTGGCGGAGAACACTGAAGCTTTCTTT.

This clonotype was counted at least ten times. The chain is built from TRBV7-9 and TRBJ2-7, with TRBD2 identical over 14 bases. The CDR3 runs to 16 residues. With 9 bases clipped from V and 2 bases from J, the junction kept 9 bases outside the gene matches. CDR1 SEHNR and CDR2 FQNEAQ come from the germline V gene (reference sequence). The CDR3 sequence: CARPGTSGGLTYEQYF. The CDR3 DNA sequence: TGTGCCAGACCCGGGACTAGCGGGGGACTTACCTACGAGCAGTACTTC.

This clonotype has just a few counts. J is TRBJ2-3 and V is TRBV6-2 or TRBV6-3, with 11 bases lining up with TRBD2. This CDR3 has 17 amino acids. In germline, CDR1 is MNHEY, CDR2 SVGEGT. Trimming cost V 5 bases and J 6 bases; bases outside gene matches: 13. Written as DNA, the CDR3 is TGTGCCAGCAGTATCCCAAGACTAGCGGGGTTCATGGATACGCAGTATTTT. Protein: CASSIPRLAGFMDTQYF.